The 15 T cell receptor beta chains presented below share a single source sample, sequenced in a study of cytomegalovirus exposure and HLA in healthy donors. 13 Jbeta primers and 60 Vbeta primers were used for the PCR. The table came from immunoSEQ multiplex PCR; TCRdb's copy has only in-frame clones and leaves some out. The data show around 99,000 clones, with about 80% seen just once and about 3.5% held by the top ten. Sequenced sample: PBMCs. All receptors come from a man aged 35 to 55 in good health and CMV-seronegative.

The chain is built from TRBV30 and TRBJ1-2; D gene unclear. V was shortened by 0 bases and J by 8 bases, with 13 bases between the two germline ends. CDR3 length: 13 amino acids. Per germline, CDR1 GTSNPN and CDR2 SVGIG (reference sequence). CDR3 DNA: TGTGCCTGGAGTGTAAGCGCCAGAGACGGCTACACCTTC. This codes for CAWSVSARDGYTF.

The chain carries TRBV29-1 and TRBJ2-2, with 8 bases that match TRBD2. Looked up from germline, CDR1 is SQVTM and CDR2 is ANQGSEA. The ends lost 6 bases at V and 3 bases at J; junction bases unmatched: 9. The CDR3 consists of 15 residues. The CDR3 bases are TGCAGCGTCTACGGGGGGGGCCCGGACACCGGGGAGCTGTTTTTT. The encoded protein is CSVYGGGPDTGELFF.

In its sample, this clone was seen many times. The V and J genes are TRBV6-5 and TRBJ1-2; D is unresolved. Between the trimmed V and J ends, which lost 4 bases and 8 bases, there was a span of 11 bases. Germline-derived CDR1 and CDR2 are MNHEY and SVGAGI. The CDR3 totals 12 residues. The CDR3 DNA reads TGTGCCAGCAGTTCCTACCTAGACGGCTACACCTTC. Amino acid sequence: CASSSYLDGYTF.

V is TRBV5-6 and J is TRBJ1-2; TRBD1 might be the D (5 bases). This CDR3 is 16 amino acids long. From germline, CDR1 is SGHDT and CDR2 YYEEEE. Deletions cut 3 bases from V and 2 bases from J, with 17 bases between. CDR3 protein: CASSWIDSSKNYGYTF. The CDR3 DNA follows: TGTGCCAGCAGCTGGATTGACAGTTCAAAGAACTATGGCTACACCTTC.

This clone has just a few counts. This sequence joins TRBV2 and TRBJ2-3, with 14 positions matching TRBD2. The CDR3 contains 17 residues. Looked up from germline, CDR1 is SNHLY and CDR2 is FYNNEI. Germline trimming cut 6 bases from V and 10 bases from J; bases unmatched to any gene: 15. CDR3 residues: CASRDLLGLAGGMAQYF. The CDR3 nucleotides read TGTGCCAGCAGGGACCTCCTCGGACTAGCGGGAGGAATGGCGCAGTATTTT.

The chain links TRBV2 to TRBJ2-7; 14 bases map to TRBD2. With V trimmed by 7 bases and J by 5 bases, 10 bases remained unmatched. CDR3 size: 16 residues. The germline CDR1 and CDR2 sequences are SNHLY and FYNNEI. In DNA, the CDR3 is TGTGCCAGCAACAAAGGGGGGACTAGCGGGAGCCACGAGCAGTACTTC. It encodes CASNKGGTSGSHEQYF. Combining the CDR3 with reference TRBV2 and TRBJ2-7 gives the whole variable domain EPEVTQTPSHQVTQMGQEVILRCVPISNHLYFYWYRQILGQKVEFLVSFYNNEISEKSEIFDDQFSVERPDGSNFTLKIRSTKLEDSAMYFCASNKGGTSGSHEQYFGPGTRLTVT.

The chain carries TRBV28 and TRBJ2-5; possible D gene TRBD1, 6 bases. CDR3 size: 14 residues. Germline CDR1 MDHEN, CDR2 SYDVKM. Deletions cut 1 base from V and 2 bases from J, with 8 bases between. The CDR3 DNA reads TGTGCCAGCAGTTTATCAGGACAGCAAGAGACCCAGTACTTC. Its translation is CASSLSGQQETQYF.

The genes are TRBV6-1 and TRBJ2-3; the D is unclear. Looked up from germline, CDR1 is MNHNS and CDR2 is SASEGT. The CDR3 has 14 residues. V lost 6 bases and J 1 base, leaving 11 bases between the germline ends. The CDR3 DNA is TGTGCCAGCAGCGGCAGGTTGGGCACAGATACGCAGTATTTT. This codes for CASSGRLGTDTQYF.

This chain joins TRBV7-9 and TRBJ2-7, with D possibly being TRBD2 (6 bases). The CDR3 consists of 15 residues. Germline V lookup: CDR1 SEHNR, CDR2 FQNEAQ (reference sequence). V was trimmed by 6 bases and J by 6 bases, leaving 21 bases between them. CDR3 sequence reads: CASSLLGGGHLEQYF. The CDR3 DNA reads TGTGCCAGCAGTTTGCTGGGGGGAGGCCACCTCGAGCAGTACTTC.

J is TRBJ2-3 and V is TRBV27; TRBD1 might be the D (7 bases). Looked up from germline, CDR1 is MNHEY and CDR2 is SMNVEV (reference sequence). The V gene lost 5 bases and the J gene lost 5 bases, with 11 bases spanning the gap. The CDR3 runs 13 residues. The CDR3: CASSQGGGDTQYF. As DNA, the CDR3 is TGTGCCAGCAGTCAGGGGGGAGGAGATACGCAGTATTTT.

The chain recombines TRBV11-2 with TRBJ2-7; 7 nucleotides agree with TRBD2. The CDR3 has 15 amino acids. Germline V gene lookup returns CDR1 SGHAT and CDR2 FQNNGV. Trimming cost V 5 bases and J 2 bases; bases outside gene matches: 9. CDR3 nucleotide sequence: TGTGCCAGCAGCGGACCGGGACTATCTACCTACGAGCAGTACTTC. Its translation is CASSGPGLSTYEQYF.

V gene TRBV10-2 combines with J gene TRBJ1-1; tentatively, D is TRBD1 (6 bases). Trimming cost V 5 bases and J 4 bases, with 11 bases left between them. The CDR3 sequence is 13 residues long. CDR1 is WSHSY, CDR2 SAAADI, per germline. DNA for the CDR3: TGCGCCAGCAGTTACAGGGTTGGCACTGAAGCTTTCTTT. Protein: CASSYRVGTEAFF.

The gene calls are TRBV5-1 and TRBJ2-7, with TRBD1 as a possible D gene (5 bases). The CDR3 runs to 14 residues. V was shortened by 1 base and J by 2 bases, with 10 bases between the two germline ends. Germline V lookup: CDR1 SGHRS, CDR2 YFSETQ. The CDR3 sequence is CASSLTGPPYEQYF. The CDR3 nucleotides read TGCGCCAGCAGCTTGACAGGCCCGCCCTACGAGCAGTACTTC.

The chain links TRBV27 to TRBJ2-7, with D maybe TRBD1 (6 bases). The ends were cut back, 8 bases at V and 4 bases at J, with 12 bases in the middle. This CDR3 has 12 amino acids. Germline loops: CDR1 MNHEY, CDR2 SMNVEV (reference sequence). The CDR3 loop is CASRTDKYEQYF. The CDR3 region has the DNA TGTGCCAGCCGGACAGACAAGTACGAGCAGTACTTC.

V and J are TRBV7-9 and TRBJ2-2, with D unresolved. The germline V gene encodes CDR1 SEHNR and CDR2 FQNEAQ (reference sequence). V was clipped by 4 bases and J by 0 bases, with 12 bases between them. This CDR3 is built from 16 residues. DNA for the CDR3: TGTGCCAGCAGCTCGCCCCTGGAGTCGAACACCGGGGAGCTGTTTTTT. It yields the protein CASSSPLESNTGELFF.